Here is one TCR beta chain with its context. Per germline, CDR1 SGHRS and CDR2 YFSETQ. V dropped 2 bases and J dropped 4 bases, with 10 bases sitting between them. The CDR3 has 14 residues. This sample is part of a study of blood T cell repertoires in COVID-19. Study details: Spain, Italy and the United States supplied samples that represented acute and convalescent COVID-19. T cells, B-cell-depleted T cells, or PBMCs supplied cDNA or gDNA.

Data came from immunoSEQ multiplex PCR; TCRdb stores just in-frame clones and leaves some out. Here the sample spans approximately 500,000 clones, 75% to 90% being singletons. One Seattle source followed patients from active infection through their disease course. The TCR sequence derives from a man younger than 30 with COVID-19, enrolled during active disease. This rearrangement joins TRBV5-1 to TRBJ1-3; D possibly corresponds to TRBD1 (5 bases). Sequences were obtained from peripheral blood. The CDR3 DNA sequence: TGCGCCAGCAGCTTAGGGGCGTTCGGAAACACCATATATTTT. This gives the protein CASSLGAFGNTIYF. The variable domain in full, with the rest retrieved from reference TRBV5-1 and TRBJ1-3, is KAGVTQTPRYLIKTRGQQVTLSCSPISGHRSVSWYQQTPGQGLQFLFEYFSETQRNKGNFPGRFSGRQFSNSRSEMNVSTLELGDSALYLCASSLGAFGNTIYFGEGSWLTVV.